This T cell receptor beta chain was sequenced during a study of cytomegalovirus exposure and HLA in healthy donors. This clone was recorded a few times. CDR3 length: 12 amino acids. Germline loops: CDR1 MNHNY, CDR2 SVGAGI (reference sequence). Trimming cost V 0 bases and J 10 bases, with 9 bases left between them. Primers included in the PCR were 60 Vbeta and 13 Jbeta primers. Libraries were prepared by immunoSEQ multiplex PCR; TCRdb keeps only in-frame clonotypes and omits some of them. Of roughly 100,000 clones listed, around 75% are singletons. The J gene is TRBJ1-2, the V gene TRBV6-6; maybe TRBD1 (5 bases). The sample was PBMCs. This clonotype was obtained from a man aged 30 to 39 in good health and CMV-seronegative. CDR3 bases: TGTGCCAGCAGTTACTCGGGGGGGACCTACACCTTC. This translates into CASSYSGGTYTF.